The 21 T cell receptor beta chains in this list originate from one sample, sequenced in a study of shared T cell receptors in the human thymus. Sequencing used immunoSEQ multiplex PCR; TCRdb keeps in-frame clones, though not all of them. The sample includes 720,000 or so clones, approximately 85% of them seen just once. This same sample was also taken into another study, of human thymus T cells.

Sequencing was performed on thymocytes. These receptors all come from a girl under three years old with a congenital heart defect.

This clone has a handful of counts. V gene TRBV7-2 combines with J gene TRBJ2-3, with TRBD1 matching over 8 bases. The V and J ends lost 4 bases and 0 bases, in that order; junction bases with no gene match: 3. This CDR3 contains 15 residues. Germline CDR1 SGHTA, CDR2 FQGNSA. The CDR3 DNA sequence: TGTGCCAGCAGCTCCCGGGACAGGAGCACAGATACGCAGTATTTT. Translating it yields CASSSRDRSTDTQYF.

The chain has TRBV9 and TRBJ1-6, with D uncertain. The V and J ends lost 5 bases and 5 bases respectively, with 8 bases between them. This CDR3 spans 13 amino acids. The germline CDR1 and CDR2 sequences are SGDLS and YYNGEE. Here the CDR3 reads CASSVEDNSPLHF. The DNA of the CDR3 is TGTGCCAGCAGTGTGGAGGATAATTCACCCCTCCACTTT.

The chain uses TRBV2 and TRBJ2-6; the D is unclear. CDR1 and CDR2 (germline): SNHLY, FYNNEI. The CDR3 length is 18 residues. V was trimmed by 3 bases and J by 0 bases, leaving 15 bases between them. CDR3 nucleotide sequence: TGTGCCAGCAGTGAGTACGGGTATTCCAGCTCTGGGGCCAACGTCCTGACTTTC. Its translation is CASSEYGYSSSGANVLTF.

The rearrangement joins TRBV4-1 to TRBJ1-4; TRBD1 agrees at 11 bases. Germline trimming cut 4 bases from V and 7 bases from J; bases unmatched to any gene: 11. CDR3 size: 17 residues. Per the germline V gene, CDR1 is MGHRA and CDR2 is YSYEKL. The CDR3, as DNA: TGCGCCAGCAGCCTAGGGACAGGGGGAAATGCGGGTGAAAAACTGTTTTTT. The encoded protein is CASSLGTGGNAGEKLFF.

The chain couples TRBV5-4 to TRBJ2-3, with D possibly matching TRBD2 (6 bases). V dropped 4 bases and J dropped 2 bases, with 11 bases sitting between them. The CDR3 covers 14 residues. The germline gives CDR1 SGHNT, CDR2 YYREEE (reference sequence). The CDR3 nucleotides read TGTGCCAGCAGCCGGGACTTCTACACAGATACGCAGTATTTT. Amino acids: CASSRDFYTDTQYF. Using reference TRBV5-4 and TRBJ2-3 for the parts outside the CDR3, the full variable domain is ETGVTQSPTHLIKTRGQQVTLRCSSQSGHNTVSWYQQALGQGPQFIFQYYREEENGRGNFPPRFSGLQFPNYSSELNVNALELDDSALYLCASSRDFYTDTQYFGPGTRLTVL.

This chain connects TRBV5-1 to TRBJ1-4; tentative D call: TRBD1 (6 bases). Germline values: CDR1 SGHRS, CDR2 YFSETQ. Trimming removed 1 base from V and 6 bases from J, with 16 bases in between. The CDR3 totals 16 residues. This CDR3 reads CASSLIEDSGYEKLFF. The DNA of the CDR3 is TGCGCCAGCAGCTTGATAGAGGACAGCGGTTATGAAAAACTGTTTTTT.

About this clone itself: The sample carries other DNA sequences with the same CDR3. The chain links TRBV5-1 to TRBJ2-2; D uncertain. Germline V gene sequence: CDR1 SGHRS, CDR2 YFSETQ. The CDR3 contains 12 residues. V was trimmed by 2 bases and J by 5 bases, leaving 4 bases between them. The CDR3 coding sequence is TGCGCCAGCAGCTTCCGTACCGGGGAGCTGTTTTTT. Translating gives CASSFRTGELFF.

The chain recombines TRBV19 with TRBJ1-5; D possibly corresponds to TRBD1 (5 bases). V lost 3 bases and J 4 bases, leaving 7 bases between the germline ends. The CDR3 covers 13 residues. Germline loops: CDR1 LNHDA, CDR2 SQIVND (reference sequence). The CDR3 region has the DNA TGTGCCAGTAGTATGGGGCCAAATCAGCCCCAGCATTTT. Translation gives CASSMGPNQPQHF. The full variable domain, its missing parts supplied by reference TRBV19 and TRBJ1-5, is DGGITQSPKYLFRKEGQNVTLSCEQNLNHDAMYWYRQDPGQGLRLIYYSQIVNDFQKGDIAEGYSVSREKKESFPLTVTSAQKNPTAFYLCASSMGPNQPQHFGDGTRLSIL.

The chain carries TRBV9 and TRBJ1-2, with a possible D match to TRBD1 (6 bases). This CDR3 spans 12 amino acids. The germline V gene encodes CDR1 SGDLS and CDR2 YYNGEE. V was clipped by 7 bases and J by 3 bases, with 10 bases between them. CDR3: CASGQPYYGYTF. Written as DNA, the CDR3 is TGTGCCAGCGGACAGCCCTACTATGGCTACACCTTC.

The chain recombines TRBV6-4 with TRBJ1-1; D gene uncertain. Germline V gives CDR1 MRHNA, CDR2 SNTAGT. The CDR3 is 13 amino acids. V was shortened by 5 bases and J by 0 bases, with 7 bases between the two germline ends. The CDR3 sequence: CASSTDMNTEAFF. The CDR3 nucleotides are TGTGCCAGCAGTACAGATATGAACACTGAAGCTTTCTTT.

This chain connects TRBV7-9 to TRBJ1-2; 9 bases line up with TRBD1. The CDR3 loop spans 16 amino acids. Germline assignment: CDR1 SEHNR and CDR2 FQNEAQ (reference sequence). With V trimmed by 1 base and J by 6 bases, 9 bases remained unmatched. The DNA for the CDR3 is TGTGCCAGCAGCTTAGGGGGGACAGGGTGGGAAAATGGCTACACCTTC. This sequence encodes CASSLGGTGWENGYTF.

The chain employs TRBV4-1 and TRBJ2-1, with 11 bases matching TRBD2. Germline V CDR1 and CDR2: MGHRA, YSYEKL. Losses at the gene ends were 6 bases for V and 4 bases for J; bases not matched to a gene: 5. This CDR3 comprises 15 residues. CDR3: CASSRLAGIYNEQFF. For the CDR3, the DNA is TGCGCCAGCAGTCGACTAGCGGGGATATACAATGAGCAGTTCTTC.

The genes are TRBV14 and TRBJ2-7; TRBD2 might be the D (5 bases). Germline lookup yields CDR1 SGHDN and CDR2 FVKESK. There are 14 residues in the CDR3. With 1 base removed from V and 3 bases from J, the gap between germline ends came to 10 bases. CDR3 nucleotide sequence: TGTGCCAGCAGCCAAGGGACTGGCAACTACGAGCAGTACTTC. Translation: CASSQGTGNYEQYF.

In DNA, the CDR3 is TGTGCCATTAAGACACCCGGGGGCAGGGGGCGATACGAGCAGTACTTC. As protein: CAIKTPGGRGRYEQYF. The gene calls are TRBV10-3 and TRBJ2-7; 8 bases align to TRBD1. The V and J ends lost 9 bases and 4 bases, in that order; junction bases with no gene match: 17. CDR1 and CDR2 from the germline V gene are ENHRY and SYGVKD. The CDR3 has 16 amino acids.

The chain carries TRBV4-3 and TRBJ1-3, with 7 bases lining up with TRBD1. Germline V CDR1 and CDR2: LGHNA, YSLEER. The ends lost 0 bases at V and 0 bases at J; junction bases unmatched: 11. This CDR3 is 19 amino acids long. CDR3 loop: CASSQESGQESLSGNTIYF. In DNA form, the CDR3 reads TGCGCCAGCAGCCAAGAGTCTGGACAGGAGTCCCTCTCTGGAAACACCATATATTTT.

The chain employs TRBV4-3 and TRBJ1-3; D remains unclear. CDR1 and CDR2 from the germline V gene are LGHNA and YSLEER. There are 19 residues in the CDR3. V was pared by 0 bases and J by 0 bases, with 18 bases between. In DNA, the CDR3 is TGCGCCAGCAGCCAAGATGATTGGCAGTCAGTTCCCTCTGGAAACACCATATATTTT. Amino acids: CASSQDDWQSVPSGNTIYF.

The genes are TRBV20-1 and TRBJ2-7; perhaps TRBD2 as D (6 bases). The germline CDR1 and CDR2 sequences are DFQATT and SNEGSKA (reference sequence). The CDR3 runs 11 residues. Trimming shortened V by 6 bases and J by 4 bases, and 10 bases separated the two germline ends. DNA of the CDR3: TGCAGTGCCCCCGCGGGGTACGAGCAGTACTTC. The encoded protein is CSAPAGYEQYF.

The CDR3 region has the DNA TGCGCCAGCAGCTTACCCGGACAGATCCCGAGTCAGCCCCAGCATTTT. As protein: CASSLPGQIPSQPQHF. This chain connects TRBV5-1 to TRBJ1-5, with D maybe TRBD1 (6 bases). The CDR3 loop spans 16 amino acids. The V and J ends lost 2 bases and 6 bases respectively, with 18 bases between them. The V gene's germline CDR1 is SGHRS and CDR2 YFSETQ.

The chain carries TRBV10-3 and TRBJ1-3; the D is unclear. This CDR3 has 12 amino acids. Germline lookup yields CDR1 ENHRY and CDR2 SYGVKD. Trimming pared 7 bases from V and 1 base from J, leaving 5 bases between. CDR3 coding DNA: TGTGCCATCATGAGTTCTGGAAACACCATATATTTT. Translation gives CAIMSSGNTIYF.

V is TRBV4-2 and J is TRBJ2-1; TRBD2 matches at 7 bases. V lost 4 bases and J lost 1; bases outside the gene matches: 10. Germline CDR1 is LGHNA and CDR2 is YNFKEQ. CDR3 length equals 17 residues. CDR3 sequence reads: CASSLTTVSGSYNEQFF. CDR3 in DNA: TGTGCCAGCAGCCTAACCACCGTTAGCGGGTCCTACAATGAGCAGTTCTTC.

This chain connects TRBV15 to TRBJ2-2; TRBD1 matches at 12 bases. CDR1 LNHNV and CDR2 YYDKDF come from the germline V gene (reference sequence). The length of the CDR3 is 17 residues. With 0 bases clipped from V and 6 bases from J, the junction kept 5 bases outside the gene matches. The CDR3 DNA sequence: TGTGCCACCAGCAGAGAGGGGGGGGACAGGGGGCCCGGGGAGCTGTTTTTT. Its protein product is CATSREGGDRGPGELFF.